This T cell receptor beta chain was retrieved from a study of T cells after yellow fever vaccination. Study-wide results and limits: At approximately 95% for CD4 and about 88% for CD8, most primary-vaccination clones showed up again after the booster.

V was cut by 1 base and J by 4 bases, with 14 bases left in between. Germline CDR1 is MNHEY and CDR2 is SVGEGT. This CDR3 is 15 amino acids long. This clonotype was seen more than once but under ten times. The antigen is unknown. TCRdb recomputed calls from the 5' RACE reads with MiXCR, one row per CDR3 protein. The sample lists about 360,000 distinct CDR3 sequences, around 6.5% seen once, with about 15% in the top ten. Material: PBMCs, obtained 5 days after the yellow fever booster vaccination. This receptor was identified in a young man who received the YFV17D yellow fever vaccine. The chain couples TRBV6-2 or TRBV6-3 to TRBJ2-7, with unresolved D. The CDR3 bases are TGTGCCAGCAGTTACTTCGGCAGGTTGGGGTACGAGCAGTACTTC. The encoded protein is CASSYFGRLGYEQYF.